Listed below are T cell receptor beta chains from one sample, sequenced in a study of shared clonotypes between healthy human individuals. Only in-frame clones appear in the TCRdb table, and some are missing; sequencing was by immunoSEQ multiplex PCR. The sample lists about 300,000 clones, around two thirds occurring once. The sequenced sample was memory CD4+ T cells sorted from blood. The receptors shown here come from a man aged 25-40 years in good health. The CDR3 runs from the conserved cysteine through the conserved F or W. Each record gives: CDR3 protein, CDR3 DNA, D gene, J gene, V gene, clone size. The D gene is left open where the match is weak. A row's size may be missing; if present it is once, few, many or a size class.

CDR3aa: CASREDGWGNQPQHF
CDR3nt: TGTGCCAGCAGGGAGGACGGGTGGGGGAATCAGCCCCAGCATTTT
d_gene: NA
j_gene: TRBJ1-5
v_gene: TRBV11-1
abundance: NA

CDR3aa: CASSPRQGAPYEQYF
CDR3nt: TGTGCCAGCAGCCCTCGACAGGGGGCACCTTACGAGCAGTACTTC
d_gene: TRBD1
j_gene: TRBJ2-7
v_gene: TRBV28
abundance: NA

CDR3aa: CASSSGSLYEQYF
CDR3nt: TGCGCCAGCTCTAGCGGGAGTCTCTACGAGCAGTACTTC
d_gene: TRBD2
j_gene: TRBJ2-7
v_gene: TRBV5-1
abundance: NA

CDR3aa: CASSHRGRYEQYF
CDR3nt: TGTGCCAGCAGTCACAGGGGGCGGTACGAGCAGTACTTC
d_gene: TRBD1
j_gene: TRBJ2-7
v_gene: TRBV6-5
abundance: NA

CDR3aa: CASSSTSGIGRTDTQYF
CDR3nt: TGTGCCAGCAGCTCGACTAGCGGGATCGGTCGCACAGATACGCAGTATTTT
d_gene: TRBD2
j_gene: TRBJ2-3
v_gene: TRBV9
abundance: few

CDR3aa: CASSSPQGATETQYF
CDR3nt: TGTGCCAGCAGCTCCCCACAGGGAGCTACGGAGACCCAGTACTTC
d_gene: NA
j_gene: TRBJ2-5
v_gene: TRBV5-6
abundance: NA

CDR3aa: CASSPRRLAGAINTDTQYF
CDR3nt: TGTGCCAGCAGCCCCCGCCGACTAGCGGGAGCAATTAACACAGATACGCAGTATTTT
d_gene: TRBD2
j_gene: TRBJ2-3
v_gene: TRBV9
abundance: NA

CDR3aa: CASRSPGTTYEQYF
CDR3nt: TGTGCCAGCAGGTCCCCCGGGACAACCTACGAGCAGTACTTC
d_gene: NA
j_gene: TRBJ2-7
v_gene: TRBV28
abundance: NA

CDR3aa: CSARVGYEQYF
CDR3nt: TGCAGTGCTAGAGTAGGGTACGAGCAGTACTTC
d_gene: NA
j_gene: TRBJ2-7
v_gene: TRBV20-1
abundance: NA

CDR3aa: CASSDNSGNTDTQYF
CDR3nt: TGTGCCAGCAGTGATAATAGCGGGAACACAGATACGCAGTATTTT
d_gene: TRBD2
j_gene: TRBJ2-3
v_gene: TRBV6-1
abundance: NA

CDR3aa: CASSRDRVETQYF
CDR3nt: TGTGCCAGCAGCCGCGATAGGGTTGAGACCCAGTACTTC
d_gene: NA
j_gene: TRBJ2-5
v_gene: TRBV11-2
abundance: NA

CDR3aa: CSASQGTDTQYF
CDR3nt: TGCAGCGCTTCACAGGGGACAGATACGCAGTATTTT
d_gene: TRBD1
j_gene: TRBJ2-3
v_gene: TRBV29-1
abundance: NA

CDR3aa: CASSYSRAPYGYTF
CDR3nt: TGTGCCAGCAGTTACTCGCGGGCGCCCTATGGCTACACCTTC
d_gene: NA
j_gene: TRBJ1-2
v_gene: TRBV6-5
abundance: NA

CDR3aa: CASSGGLGAQGNQPQHF
CDR3nt: TGTGCCAGCAGTGGTGGTCTGGGGGCGCAAGGCAATCAGCCCCAGCATTTT
d_gene: NA
j_gene: TRBJ1-5
v_gene: TRBV6-1
abundance: once

CDR3aa: CASSSSLRGTGEISSYEQYF
CDR3nt: TGTGCCAGCAGTTCCTCGCTTAGAGGTACGGGGGAAATCAGCTCCTACGAGCAGTACTTC
d_gene: NA
j_gene: TRBJ2-7
v_gene: TRBV28
abundance: NA

CDR3aa: CASSYFDRTGELFF
CDR3nt: TGTGCCAGCAGTTACTTTGACCGAACCGGGGAGCTGTTTTTT
d_gene: NA
j_gene: TRBJ2-2
v_gene: TRBV6-6
abundance: NA

CDR3aa: CASSLWAGQGAYEQYF
CDR3nt: TGTGCCAGCAGTTTATGGGCGGGACAGGGGGCCTACGAGCAGTACTTC
d_gene: TRBD1
j_gene: TRBJ2-7
v_gene: TRBV28
abundance: many

CDR3aa: CASSLNMDPTGTDTQYF
CDR3nt: TGTGCCAGCAGCTTGAACATGGACCCGACAGGCACAGATACGCAGTATTTT
d_gene: NA
j_gene: TRBJ2-3
v_gene: TRBV5-8
abundance: NA

CDR3aa: CAWSVGTLNTDTQYF
CDR3nt: TGTGCCTGGAGTGTAGGGACCCTAAACACAGATACGCAGTATTTT
d_gene: NA
j_gene: TRBJ2-3
v_gene: TRBV30
abundance: NA

CDR3aa: CASSTDRGDTQYF
CDR3nt: TGTGCCAGCAGTACGGACAGGGGAGATACGCAGTATTTT
d_gene: TRBD1
j_gene: TRBJ2-3
v_gene: TRBV2
abundance: NA

CDR3aa: CASSKAKETSGANVLTF
CDR3nt: TGTGCCAGCAGCAAAGCGAAGGAGACCTCTGGGGCCAACGTCCTGACTTTC
d_gene: NA
j_gene: TRBJ2-6
v_gene: TRBV21-1
abundance: once

CDR3aa: CASSFTGQGNEKLFF
CDR3nt: TGTGCCAGCAGTTTTACGGGACAGGGAAATGAAAAACTGTTTTTT
d_gene: TRBD1
j_gene: TRBJ1-4
v_gene: TRBV28
abundance: NA

CDR3aa: CASSLQGGTDTQYF
CDR3nt: TGTGCCAGCAGCTTACAGGGGGGGACAGATACGCAGTATTTT
d_gene: NA
j_gene: TRBJ2-3
v_gene: TRBV7-3
abundance: NA

CDR3aa: CASSLFPREYYEQYF
CDR3nt: TGTGCCAGCAGTTTATTTCCGCGGGAGTACTACGAGCAGTACTTC
d_gene: TRBD2
j_gene: TRBJ2-7
v_gene: TRBV27
abundance: few

CDR3aa: CASSLETLLGNEQFF
CDR3nt: TGTGCCAGCTCCCTGGAGACTCTGTTGGGCAATGAGCAGTTCTTC
d_gene: NA
j_gene: TRBJ2-1
v_gene: TRBV7-8
abundance: few

CDR3aa: CASSYWGPSYEQYF
CDR3nt: TGTGCCAGCAGTTACTGGGGCCCTAGTTACGAGCAGTACTTC
d_gene: NA
j_gene: TRBJ2-7
v_gene: TRBV6-5
abundance: NA

CDR3aa: CSATQGKNTEAFF
CDR3nt: TGCAGCGCTACACAGGGGAAGAACACTGAAGCTTTCTTT
d_gene: TRBD1
j_gene: TRBJ1-1
v_gene: TRBV29-1
abundance: once

CDR3aa: CSGRQGNTEAFF
CDR3nt: TGCAGCGGGAGACAGGGTAACACTGAAGCTTTCTTT
d_gene: TRBD1
j_gene: TRBJ1-1
v_gene: TRBV29-1
abundance: NA

CDR3aa: CASSTQPGTGVIYEQYF
CDR3nt: TGTGCCAGCAGCACACAACCCGGAACAGGGGTTATATACGAGCAGTACTTC
d_gene: TRBD1
j_gene: TRBJ2-7
v_gene: TRBV7-6
abundance: NA

CDR3aa: CASSLANRGFSGYTF
CDR3nt: TGTGCCAGCAGCTTAGCTAACAGGGGATTTTCGGGCTACACCTTC
d_gene: TRBD1
j_gene: TRBJ1-2
v_gene: TRBV7-2
abundance: NA

CDR3aa: CASSPLAGGLIDTQYF
CDR3nt: TGTGCCAGTAGTCCCCTAGCGGGAGGTTTAATAGATACGCAGTATTTT
d_gene: TRBD2
j_gene: TRBJ2-3
v_gene: TRBV19
abundance: NA

CDR3aa: CASSGASGKKAGEQFF
CDR3nt: TGTGCCAGCAGTGGGGCTAGCGGGAAAAAAGCAGGTGAGCAGTTCTTC
d_gene: TRBD2
j_gene: TRBJ2-1
v_gene: TRBV7-9
abundance: NA

CDR3aa: CASSRALTDTQYF
CDR3nt: TGTGCCAGCAGCCGGGCCTTGACAGATACGCAGTATTTT
d_gene: NA
j_gene: TRBJ2-3
v_gene: TRBV11-2
abundance: NA

CDR3aa: CASSKPGTKNHYEQYF
CDR3nt: TGTGCCAGCAGCAAACCGGGGACGAAGAATCACTACGAGCAGTACTTC
d_gene: NA
j_gene: TRBJ2-7
v_gene: TRBV21-1
abundance: NA

CDR3aa: CASSELGGSNTGELFF
CDR3nt: TGTGCCAGCAGTGAATTGGGCGGCTCGAACACCGGGGAGCTGTTTTTT
d_gene: NA
j_gene: TRBJ2-2
v_gene: TRBV25-1
abundance: NA

CDR3aa: CSARDRTEAFF
CDR3nt: TGCAGTGCTAGAGATAGGACAGAAGCTTTCTTT
d_gene: NA
j_gene: TRBJ1-1
v_gene: TRBV20-1
abundance: NA

CDR3aa: CASRSGGGSNEKLFF
CDR3nt: TGTGCCAGCAGGTCCGGGGGGGGGAGTAATGAAAAACTGTTTTTT
d_gene: NA
j_gene: TRBJ1-4
v_gene: TRBV6-6
abundance: NA

CDR3aa: CASSSPPGIRELFF
CDR3nt: TGTGCCAGCAGTTCCCCCCCGGGGATTAGGGAGCTGTTTTTT
d_gene: NA
j_gene: TRBJ2-2
v_gene: TRBV28
abundance: NA

CDR3aa: CASRRQLMNTEAFF
CDR3nt: TGTGCCAGCAGGCGACAGCTTATGAACACTGAAGCTTTCTTT
d_gene: NA
j_gene: TRBJ1-1
v_gene: TRBV27
abundance: NA

CDR3aa: CASSPTGAPEKLFF
CDR3nt: TGTGCCAGCAGCCCGACAGGGGCCCCAGAAAAACTGTTTTTT
d_gene: TRBD1
j_gene: TRBJ1-4
v_gene: TRBV28
abundance: NA

CDR3aa: CASRGEPRIQVGNEQFF
CDR3nt: TGTGCCAGTAGGGGAGAACCACGGATTCAGGTCGGCAATGAGCAGTTCTTC
d_gene: NA
j_gene: TRBJ2-1
v_gene: TRBV19
abundance: NA

CDR3aa: CAIKTTGGAPYEQYF
CDR3nt: TGTGCCATCAAAACCACAGGGGGCGCGCCCTACGAGCAGTACTTC
d_gene: TRBD1
j_gene: TRBJ2-7
v_gene: TRBV10-3
abundance: NA

CDR3aa: CASSLSGDQPQHF
CDR3nt: TGTGCCAGCAGCTTGTCTGGGGATCAGCCCCAGCATTTT
d_gene: NA
j_gene: TRBJ1-5
v_gene: TRBV7-8
abundance: NA

CDR3aa: CASSQSTGRVGQPQHF
CDR3nt: TGTGCCAGCAGTCAATCGACAGGAAGGGTGGGTCAGCCCCAGCATTTT
d_gene: NA
j_gene: TRBJ1-5
v_gene: TRBV2
abundance: NA

CDR3aa: CSAATGETQYF
CDR3nt: TGCAGTGCTGCCACAGGGGAGACCCAGTACTTC
d_gene: NA
j_gene: TRBJ2-5
v_gene: TRBV20-1
abundance: NA

CDR3aa: CATSGRVETQYF
CDR3nt: TGTGCCACCTCGGGACGAGTAGAGACCCAGTACTTC
d_gene: NA
j_gene: TRBJ2-5
v_gene: TRBV15
abundance: NA

CDR3aa: CASYGTGSEKLFF
CDR3nt: TGTGCCAGTTACGGGACAGGGTCTGAAAAACTGTTTTTT
d_gene: TRBD1
j_gene: TRBJ1-4
v_gene: TRBV6-1
abundance: few

CDR3aa: CSVRTGYEQYF
CDR3nt: TGCAGCGTTAGGACAGGCTACGAGCAGTACTTC
d_gene: TRBD1
j_gene: TRBJ2-7
v_gene: TRBV29-1
abundance: many

CDR3aa: CASSLGRQNTEAFF
CDR3nt: TGTGCCAGCAGCTTAGGGCGGCAGAACACTGAAGCTTTCTTT
d_gene: NA
j_gene: TRBJ1-1
v_gene: TRBV11-3
abundance: NA

CDR3aa: CASSPGAGTGGNNEQFF
CDR3nt: TGCGCCAGCAGCCCTGGGGCTGGGACAGGGGGAAACAATGAGCAGTTCTTC
d_gene: TRBD1
j_gene: TRBJ2-1
v_gene: TRBV5-1
abundance: NA

CDR3aa: CASSLYFGEQFF
CDR3nt: TGTGCCAGCAGTTTATATTTCGGTGAGCAGTTCTTC
d_gene: NA
j_gene: TRBJ2-1
v_gene: TRBV28
abundance: NA

CDR3aa: CASSRGLAGTQETQYF
CDR3nt: TGCGCCAGCAGCAGGGGACTAGCGGGAACCCAAGAGACCCAGTACTTC
d_gene: TRBD2
j_gene: TRBJ2-5
v_gene: TRBV10-2
abundance: NA

CDR3aa: CASSQDAGVLVGGEQYF
CDR3nt: TGCGCCAGCAGCCAAGATGCCGGGGTCTTGGTAGGAGGGGAGCAGTACTTC
d_gene: NA
j_gene: TRBJ2-7
v_gene: TRBV4-1
abundance: NA